This T cell receptor (beta chain) originates from a study of early stage breast cancer tumors. Study information: ER+/PR+/HER2- status applied to about 70% of the 16 invasive breast tumors. Whole-study findings and limits: Commonly generated sequences made up most enriched TCRB sequences shared between patients. Unsorted bulk genomic DNA sequencing lacked pairing and functional marker data. Comparing each tissue with blood distinguished tumor from normal in most of the 16 patients.

Germline V gives CDR1 SGHVS, CDR2 FQNEAQ. This CDR3 region has 15 residues. Comment on this clone: Antigen: not known. The junction does not match germline at one end; this may be a read error.

Assay used: immunoSEQ multiplex PCR; TCRdb lists only in-frame clones, some missing. The sample records 60,000 to 75,000 clones, about 85% being singletons. The chain links TRBV7-8 to TRBJ1-4; D remains ambiguous. The material sequenced was blood. The TCR was taken from a person in their forties with breast cancer. The CDR3 is CASSLVQSQTEKLFF. The CDR3 DNA sequence: TGTGCCAGCAGTTTAGTGCAGAGTCAAACTGAAAAACTGTTTTTT.